The 5 T cell receptor beta chains given below trace back to one sample, sequenced in a study of blood T cell repertoires in COVID-19. Repertoires were generated with immunoSEQ multiplex PCR, while TCRdb's copy carries only in-frame clones and drops some. Of about 380,000 clones in the sample, more than 75% are singletons; the top ten hold almost 3%. The specimen was PBMCs or T cells enriched from blood (not recorded which). These receptors were collected from a woman aged 25 to 39 who had recovered from COVID-19.

V is TRBV7-6 and J is TRBJ2-1; TRBD2 agrees at 12 bases. The CDR3 sequence is 16 residues long. Germline V gene sequence: CDR1 SGHVS, CDR2 FNYEAQ. The ends lost 0 bases at V and 4 bases at J; junction bases unmatched: 1. In nucleotides, the CDR3 is TGTGCCAGCAGCTTAGCGACTAGCGGGAGTTACAATGAGCAGTTCTTC. This translates into CASSLATSGSYNEQFF. Variable domain in full (rest from reference TRBV7-6 and TRBJ2-1): GAGVSQSPRYKVTKRGQDVALRCDPISGHVSLYWYRQALGQGPEFLTYFNYEAQQDKSGLPNDRFSAERPEGSISTLTIQRTEQRDSAMYRCASSLATSGSYNEQFFGPGTRLTVL.

The table lists this clone with a few counts. V gene TRBV5-1 combines with J gene TRBJ2-7, with a tentative D call TRBD1 (6 bases). The germline gives CDR1 SGHRS, CDR2 YFSETQ. The germline V and J ends were trimmed by 5 bases and 3 bases, with 18 bases remaining between them. This CDR3 is built from 15 residues. DNA for the CDR3: TGCGCCAGCAGGCCAGCAGGGGTCACCTACTACGAGCAGTACTTC. It translates to CASRPAGVTYYEQYF. Full variable domain (remainder filled in from reference TRBV5-1 and TRBJ2-7): KAGVTQTPRYLIKTRGQQVTLSCSPISGHRSVSWYQQTPGQGLQFLFEYFSETQRNKGNFPGRFSGRQFSNSRSEMNVSTLELGDSALYLCASRPAGVTYYEQYFGPGTRLTVT.

This chain links TRBV12-5 with TRBJ2-3; D is possibly TRBD1 (6 bases). V lost 6 bases to trimming and J lost 8 bases, with 18 bases between them. Germline lookup yields CDR1 LGHNT and CDR2 FRNRAP. The CDR3 extends over 14 amino acids. CDR3 residues: CASGWTEGIVTQYF. CDR3 DNA: TGTGCTAGTGGCTGGACAGAGGGCATCGTTACGCAGTATTTT.

This chain connects TRBV7-8 to TRBJ2-2; 14 positions agree with TRBD2. Germline trimming cut 3 bases from V and 8 bases from J; bases unmatched to any gene: 11. Per germline, CDR1 SGHVS and CDR2 FQNEAQ. CDR3 length: 18 amino acids. The CDR3, as DNA: TGTGCCAGCAGCTTCTTTGTTGGGACTAGCGGGAGTTCGGGGGAGCTGTTTTTT. Translating it yields CASSFFVGTSGSSGELFF.

The CDR3 loop is CASSHEQTASYEQYF. In nucleotides, the CDR3 is TGTGCCAGCAGCCACGAACAGACAGCCTCCTACGAGCAGTACTTC. V and J are TRBV7-9 and TRBJ2-7; a possible D gene is TRBD1 (5 bases). V was clipped by 5 bases and J by 0 bases, with 14 bases between them. The CDR3 contains 15 residues. In germline, CDR1 is SEHNR, CDR2 FQNEAQ (reference sequence).